This TCR beta chain derives from a study of cytomegalovirus exposure and HLA in healthy donors. This CDR3 comprises 13 residues. CDR1 is MDHEN, CDR2 SYDVKM, per germline. V was clipped by 3 bases and J by 8 bases, with 11 bases between them. Assay: immunoSEQ multiplex PCR; the TCRdb copy retains only in-frame clones and omits some. This sample has about 56,000 clones, with about 92% found just once. Study outcomes and limitations: In vitro data verified a few CMV-associated chains as specific for CMV antigens. According to the study, roughly 160 TCR beta chains were cytomegalovirus-associated.

As for this clone: Its matching antigen is unknown.

This sequence was found in a man younger than 30 in good health and CMV-seronegative. V gene TRBV28 combines with J gene TRBJ2-1; the D gene is possibly TRBD2 (6 bases). Specimen: PBMCs. This CDR3 reads CASSFGREDEQFF. CDR3 nucleotides: TGTGCCAGCAGTTTTGGCAGGGAGGATGAGCAGTTCTTC.